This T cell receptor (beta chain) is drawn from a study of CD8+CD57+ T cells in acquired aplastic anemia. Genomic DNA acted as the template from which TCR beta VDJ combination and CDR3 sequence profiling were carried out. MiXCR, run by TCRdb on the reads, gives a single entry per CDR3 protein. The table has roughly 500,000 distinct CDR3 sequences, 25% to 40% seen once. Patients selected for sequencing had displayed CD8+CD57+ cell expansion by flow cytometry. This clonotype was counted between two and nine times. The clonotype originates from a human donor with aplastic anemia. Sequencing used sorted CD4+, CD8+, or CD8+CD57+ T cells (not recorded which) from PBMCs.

The CDR3 region is CASTAGGPTQYF. The CDR3 coding sequence is TGTGCCAGCACTGCGGGGGGTCCTACGCAGTATTTT. This rearrangement joins TRBV2 to TRBJ2-3; 8 bases are a match to TRBD2. J lost 8 bases, V lost 7 bases, and 5 bases had no gene match. The germline V gene encodes CDR1 SNHLY and CDR2 FYNNEI. The length of the CDR3 is 12 residues.